A selection of T cell receptor beta chains follows, all from one sample in a study of graft-versus-host responses after intestinal transplantation. Some clones are missing from TCRdb's copy, which holds only in-frame ones; the method was immunoSEQ multiplex PCR. The sample gives over 40,000 clones, around 93% of which show up once; approximately 6% is in the top ten. Material: PBMCs, obtained 750 to 800 days after a first intestinal transplant, on the day of a second. The receptors derive from a human patient who received an intestinal transplant, so some T cells may come from the graft donor. The CDR3 runs from the conserved cysteine through the conserved F or W. D genes are given only for firm matches.

>TRBJ1-3|-|TRBV9
CASTPGRSSGNTIYF
TGTGCCAGCACCCCCGGAAGGTCCTCTGGAAACACCATATATTTT
>TRBJ1-2|-|TRBV30
CAWLQGSNGYTF
TGTGCCTGGTTGCAGGGCTCGAATGGCTACACCTTC
>TRBJ2-5|-|TRBV7-7
CASSTTVQETQYF
TGTGCTAGCAGCACGACAGTCCAAGAGACCCAGTACTTC
>TRBJ2-7|-|TRBV2
CASRAREATYEQYF
TGTGCCAGCAGGGCGCGGGAAGCGACCTACGAGCAGTACTTC
>TRBJ2-1|TRBD2|TRBV7-3
CASSSKNPGLAEYNEQFF
TGTGCCAGCAGCTCCAAGAACCCGGGACTAGCGGAGTACAATGAGCAGTTCTTC
>TRBJ1-3|TRBD1|TRBV7-9
CASSLGTGNAGDTIYF
TGTGCCAGCAGCTTAGGGACAGGGAACGCTGGAGACACCATATATTTT
>TRBJ2-6|-|TRBV29-1
CSVSGSSGANVLTF
TGCAGCGTTTCAGGATCCTCTGGGGCCAACGTCCTGACTTTC
>TRBJ2-5|TRBD2|TRBV7-9
CASSPGLAGGETQYF
TGTGCCAGCAGCCCTGGACTAGCGGGCGGAGAGACCCAGTACTTC
>TRBJ2-7|-|TRBV9
CASSRSASYEQYF
TGTGCCAGCAGCCGTAGTGCCTCCTACGAGCAGTACTTC
>TRBJ2-3|TRBD2|TRBV7-9
CASSLPEVRLAAETDTQYF
TGTGCCAGCAGCTTACCGGAGGTCCGACTAGCGGCGGAAACAGATACGCAGTATTTT
>TRBJ2-3|-|TRBV5-1
CASSLTYTDTQYF
TGCGCCAGCAGCCTGACTTACACAGATACGCAGTATTTT
>TRBJ1-3|TRBD1|TRBV28
CATRGQGSSGNTIYF
TGTGCCACCCGCGGACAGGGGAGTTCTGGAAACACCATATATTTT
>TRBJ1-5|-|TRBV10-3
CAISDGGNQPQHF
TGTGCCATCAGTGATGGGGGGAATCAGCCCCAGCATTTT
>TRBJ2-5|TRBD1|TRBV19
CASRQGGRETQYF
TGTGCCAGTAGACAGGGGGGTAGAGAGACCCAGTACTTC
>TRBJ2-7|-|TRBV6-6
CASIAGYEQYF
TGTGCCAGCATTGCAGGGTACGAGCAGTACTTC
>TRBJ2-1|-|TRBV10-2
CASSAGTAGRNEQFF
TGCGCCAGCAGTGCCGGGACTGCTGGGCGCAATGAGCAGTTCTTC
>TRBJ1-3|-|TRBV21-1
CASGSRGSGNTIYF
TGTGCCAGCGGGTCTCGGGGCTCTGGAAACACCATATATTTT
>TRBJ2-7|TRBD1|TRBV28
CASSSSGTGSYEQYF
TGTGCCAGCAGTTCCTCCGGGACAGGGTCCTACGAGCAGTACTTC
>TRBJ2-1|TRBD2|TRBV5-1
CASSLVGLANNEQFF
TGCGCCAGCAGCTTGGTGGGACTAGCAAACAATGAGCAGTTCTTC
>TRBJ2-2|TRBD2|TRBV7-6
CASSGGVAGVPGELFF
TGTGCCAGCAGCGGGGGGGTTGCGGGAGTGCCCGGGGAGCTGTTTTTT